Presented here are 2 T cell receptor beta chains from one specimen sequenced in a study of response to subunit inactivated influenza vaccine. TCRdb reanalysed the RT-PCR reads using MiXCR and keeps one entry per CDR3 protein. The sample records some 500,000 distinct CDR3 sequences, about 17% being singletons. This specimen consisted of CD4+ T cells sorted from PBMCs, obtained around 2 years after vaccination. The receptors stem from a man aged 50 to 69 who received an inactivated influenza vaccine.

The chain carries TRBV4-3 and TRBJ1-6; D ambiguous. Germline CDR1 and CDR2: LGHNA and YSLEER. The CDR3 has 14 residues. V lost 5 bases and J 9 bases, leaving 14 bases between the germline ends. This CDR3 reads CASSARIATSPLHF. In DNA, the CDR3 is TGCGCCAGCAGCGCACGTATAGCCACTTCACCCCTCCACTTT.

The CDR3 bases are TGTGCCACCACAACCGGGACAGCCTACGAGCAGTACTTC. As protein: CATTTGTAYEQYF. The J gene is TRBJ2-7, the V gene TRBV18; 7 bases map to TRBD1. The germline CDR1 and CDR2 sequences are KGHSH and LQKENI. The V and J ends lost 10 bases and 2 bases, in that order; junction bases with no gene match: 8. The CDR3 has 13 amino acids.